The rows below give T cell receptor beta chains drawn from one sample of a study of blood T cells in healthy people across ages. One entry per CDR3 protein results from TCRdb running MiXCR on the 5' RACE reads. This table holds 540,000 or so distinct CDR3 sequences, approximately 25% found once. Sequencing input: blood. Receptors were obtained from a woman in her 70s in good health. Both conserved end residues are part of each CDR3. The D gene is left open where the match is weak. The size field is filled for only some rows; it gives once, few, many or a size class.

D	length	V	size	J	CDR3	DNA
NA	14	TRBV25-1	NA	TRBJ1-1	CASSEWDGPLRAFF	TGTGCCAGCAGTGAATGGGACGGTCCCTTGCGAGCTTTCTTT
NA	13	TRBV29-1	NA	TRBJ2-5	CSVDSSGEETQYF	TGCAGCGTTGATAGCTCAGGGGAAGAGACCCAGTACTTC
NA	12	TRBV29-1	NA	TRBJ2-3	CSVGSASDTQYF	TGCAGCGTTGGGTCCGCATCCGATACGCAGTATTTT
TRBD2	15	TRBV20-1	NA	TRBJ2-1	CSATGGSGGYNEQFF	TGCAGTGCGACTGGGGGCAGCGGGGGATACAATGAGCAGTTCTTC
TRBD2	17	TRBV24-1	NA	TRBJ2-1	CATSDSTSGGPYNEQFF	TGTGCCACCAGTGATTCGACTAGCGGGGGCCCCTACAATGAGCAGTTCTTC
TRBD2	16	TRBV7-2	NA	TRBJ2-3	CASSLQLALVTDTQYF	TGTGCCAGCAGCCTCCAACTAGCGTTGGTAACAGATACGCAGTATTTT
NA	15	TRBV4-2	NA	TRBJ1-1	CASSQVEGMNTEAFF	TGTGCCAGCAGCCAAGTTGAGGGAATGAACACTGAAGCTTTCTTT
TRBD1	13	TRBV9	NA	TRBJ1-2	CASSAPQGGGYTF	TGTGCCAGCAGCGCCCCTCAGGGGGGGGGCTACACCTTC
TRBD1	16	TRBV7-8	few	TRBJ2-2	CASKQIGTGRTGELFF	TGTGCCAGCAAACAGATCGGGACAGGGAGGACCGGGGAGCTGTTTTTT
NA	16	TRBV3-1	NA	TRBJ2-4	CASSHTTPMAKNIQYF	TGTGCCAGCAGCCACACGACACCTATGGCTAAAAACATTCAGTACTTC
NA	15	TRBV7-9	few	TRBJ2-5	CASSLVEGHQETQYF	TGTGCCAGCAGCTTAGTCGAGGGGCACCAAGAGACCCAGTACTTC
NA	12	TRBV6-6	medium-sized	TRBJ2-1	CASITGYNEQFF	TGTGCCAGTATAACAGGGTACAATGAGCAGTTCTTC
TRBD1	15	TRBV10-3	NA	TRBJ1-3	CAISASTQGRDTIYF	TGTGCCATCAGTGCATCCACACAGGGGCGAGACACCATATATTTT
NA	15	TRBV13	few	TRBJ1-4	CTSSSTGLSNEKLFF	TGTACCAGCAGCTCAACTGGGCTGAGTAATGAAAAACTGTTTTTT
NA	12	TRBV5-1	few	TRBJ1-2	CASGFQEYGYTF	TGCGCCAGCGGCTTTCAGGAATATGGCTACACCTTC
TRBD2	15	TRBV7-2	NA	TRBJ2-2	CASSLLLAGTGELFF	TGTGCCAGCAGCTTACTCCTAGCGGGGACCGGGGAGCTGTTTTTT